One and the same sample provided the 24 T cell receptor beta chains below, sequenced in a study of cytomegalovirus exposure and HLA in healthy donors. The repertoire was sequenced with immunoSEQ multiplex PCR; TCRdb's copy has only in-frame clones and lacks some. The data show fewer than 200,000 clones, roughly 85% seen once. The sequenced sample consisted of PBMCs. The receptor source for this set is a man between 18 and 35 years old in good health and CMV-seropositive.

CDR3 in amino acids: CASSLAELQETQYF. CDR3 coding DNA: TGCGCCAGCAGCTTGGCGGAGCTCCAAGAGACCCAGTACTTC. V usage is TRBV5-1 and J usage is TRBJ2-5; D gene ambiguous. The V end was cut by 0 bases, the J end by 1 base, with 7 bases between. CDR1 is SGHRS, CDR2 YFSETQ, per germline. This CDR3 region has 14 residues. Together with reference TRBV5-1 and TRBJ2-5, the CDR3 gives the full variable domain: KAGVTQTPRYLIKTRGQQVTLSCSPISGHRSVSWYQQTPGQGLQFLFEYFSETQRNKGNFPGRFSGRQFSNSRSEMNVSTLELGDSALYLCASSLAELQETQYFGPGTRLLVL.

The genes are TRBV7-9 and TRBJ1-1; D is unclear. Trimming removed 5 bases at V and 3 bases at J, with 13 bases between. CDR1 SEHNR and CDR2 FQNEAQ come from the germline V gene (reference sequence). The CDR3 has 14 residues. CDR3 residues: CASSPRVRDTEAFF. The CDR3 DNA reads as TGTGCCAGCAGCCCTAGGGTGAGGGACACTGAAGCTTTCTTT. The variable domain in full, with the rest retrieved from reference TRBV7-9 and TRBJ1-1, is DTGVSQNPRHKITKRGQNVTFRCDPISEHNRLYWYRQTLGQGPEFLTYFQNEAQLEKSRLLSDRFSAERPKGSFSTLEIQRTEQGDSAMYLCASSPRVRDTEAFFGQGTRLTVV.

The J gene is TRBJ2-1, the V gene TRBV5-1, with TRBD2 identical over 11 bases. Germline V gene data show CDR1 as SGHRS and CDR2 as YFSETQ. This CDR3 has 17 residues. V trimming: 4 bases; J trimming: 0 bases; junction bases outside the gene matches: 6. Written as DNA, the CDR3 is TGCGCCAGCAGCCTTTTCGGACTAGCGGGCTCCTACAATGAGCAGTTCTTC. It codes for CASSLFGLAGSYNEQFF.

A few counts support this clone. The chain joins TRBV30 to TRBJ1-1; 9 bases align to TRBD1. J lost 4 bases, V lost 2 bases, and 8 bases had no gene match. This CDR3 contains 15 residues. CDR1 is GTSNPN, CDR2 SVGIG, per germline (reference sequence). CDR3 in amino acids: CAWSSAGTGSTEAFF. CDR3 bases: TGTGCCTGGAGTTCCGCCGGGACAGGGTCCACTGAAGCTTTCTTT. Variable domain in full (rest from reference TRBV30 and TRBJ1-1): SQTIHQWPATLVQPVGSPLSLECTVEGTSNPNLYWYRQAAGRGLQLLFYSVGIGQISSEVPQNLSASRPQDRQFILSSKKLLLSDSGFYLCAWSSAGTGSTEAFFGQGTRLTVV.

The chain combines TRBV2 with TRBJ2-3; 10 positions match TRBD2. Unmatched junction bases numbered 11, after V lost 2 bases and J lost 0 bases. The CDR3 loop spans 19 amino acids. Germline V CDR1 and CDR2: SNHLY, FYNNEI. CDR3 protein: CASSESLAGAPDSTDTQYF. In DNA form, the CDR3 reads TGTGCCAGCAGTGAATCGCTAGCGGGAGCACCCGATAGCACAGATACGCAGTATTTT.

The CDR3 spells CASSQGTSGGETQYF. The CDR3 DNA follows: TGCGCCAGCAGCCAAGGGACTAGCGGGGGCGAGACCCAGTACTTC. The chain combines TRBV5-1 with TRBJ2-5, with TRBD2 matching 14 bases. Trimming took 4 bases from V and 5 from J; bases not matched to a gene: 4. CDR1 and CDR2 (germline): SGHRS, YFSETQ. The length of the CDR3 is 15 residues.

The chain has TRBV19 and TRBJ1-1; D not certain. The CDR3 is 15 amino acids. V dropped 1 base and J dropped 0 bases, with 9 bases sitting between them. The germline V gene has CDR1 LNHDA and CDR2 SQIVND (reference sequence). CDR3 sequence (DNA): TGTGCCAGTAGTATAGGAGGCAGTATGAACACTGAAGCTTTCTTT. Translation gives CASSIGGSMNTEAFF.

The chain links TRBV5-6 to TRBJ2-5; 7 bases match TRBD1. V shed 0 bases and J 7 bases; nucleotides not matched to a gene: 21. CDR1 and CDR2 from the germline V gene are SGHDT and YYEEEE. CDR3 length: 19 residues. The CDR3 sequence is CASSLGSSLRQGLRGTQYF. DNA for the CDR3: TGTGCCAGCAGCTTGGGATCCTCCCTGCGACAGGGCCTCCGCGGGACCCAGTACTTC.

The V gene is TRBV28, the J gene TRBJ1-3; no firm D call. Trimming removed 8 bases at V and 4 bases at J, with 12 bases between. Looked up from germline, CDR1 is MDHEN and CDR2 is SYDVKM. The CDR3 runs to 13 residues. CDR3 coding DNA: TGTGCCAGCTACGGGGTCTCGGGAAACACCATATATTTT. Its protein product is CASYGVSGNTIYF.

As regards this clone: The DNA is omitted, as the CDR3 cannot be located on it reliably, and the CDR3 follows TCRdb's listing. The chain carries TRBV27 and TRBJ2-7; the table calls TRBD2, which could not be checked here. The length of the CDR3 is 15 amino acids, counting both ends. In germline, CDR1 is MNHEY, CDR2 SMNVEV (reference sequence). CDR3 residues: CASSTSGLAGYEQYF.

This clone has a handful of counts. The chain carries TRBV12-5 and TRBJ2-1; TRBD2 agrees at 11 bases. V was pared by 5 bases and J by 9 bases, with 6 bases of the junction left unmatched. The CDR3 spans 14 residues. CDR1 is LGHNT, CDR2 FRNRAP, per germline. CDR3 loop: CASGIAGGHSEQFF. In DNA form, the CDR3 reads TGTGCTAGTGGTATAGCGGGGGGGCACAGTGAGCAGTTCTTC.

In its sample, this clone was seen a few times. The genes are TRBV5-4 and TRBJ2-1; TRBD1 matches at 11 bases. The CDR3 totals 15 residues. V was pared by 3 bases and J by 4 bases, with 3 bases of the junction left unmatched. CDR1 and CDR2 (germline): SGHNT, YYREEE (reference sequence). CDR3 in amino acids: CASSSRDRGYNEQFF. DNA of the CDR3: TGTGCCAGCAGCTCCCGGGACAGGGGGTACAATGAGCAGTTCTTC.

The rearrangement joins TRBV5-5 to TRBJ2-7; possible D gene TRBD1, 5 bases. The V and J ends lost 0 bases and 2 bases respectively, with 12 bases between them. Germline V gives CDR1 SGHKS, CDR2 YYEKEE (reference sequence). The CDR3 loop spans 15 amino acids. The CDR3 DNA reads TGTGCCAGCAGCTTGGAGAGCAGGGTTGCCTACGAGCAGTACTTC. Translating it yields CASSLESRVAYEQYF. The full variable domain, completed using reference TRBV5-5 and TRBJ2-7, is DAGVTQSPTHLIKTRGQQVTLRCSPISGHKSVSWYQQVLGQGPQFIFQYYEKEERGRGNFPDRFSARQFPNYSSELNVNALLLGDSALYLCASSLESRVAYEQYFGPGTRLTVT.

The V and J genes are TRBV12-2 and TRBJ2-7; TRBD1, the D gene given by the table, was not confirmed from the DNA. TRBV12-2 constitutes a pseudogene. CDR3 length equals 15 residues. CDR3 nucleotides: TGTGCAAGTCGCTTTCATGACAGGGGTTCCGACGAGCAGTACTTC. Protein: CASRFHDRGSDEQYF.

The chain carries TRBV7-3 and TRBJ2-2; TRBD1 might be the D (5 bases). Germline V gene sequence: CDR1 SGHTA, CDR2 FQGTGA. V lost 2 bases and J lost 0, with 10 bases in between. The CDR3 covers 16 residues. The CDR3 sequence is CASSLAGRANTGELFF. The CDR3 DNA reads TGTGCCAGCAGCTTAGCTGGCAGGGCGAACACCGGGGAGCTGTTTTTT.

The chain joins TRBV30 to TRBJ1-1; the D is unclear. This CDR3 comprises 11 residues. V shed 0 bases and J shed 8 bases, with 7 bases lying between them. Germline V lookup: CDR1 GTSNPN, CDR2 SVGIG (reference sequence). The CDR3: CAWSVTLEAFF. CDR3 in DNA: TGTGCCTGGAGTGTAACTCTAGAAGCTTTCTTT.

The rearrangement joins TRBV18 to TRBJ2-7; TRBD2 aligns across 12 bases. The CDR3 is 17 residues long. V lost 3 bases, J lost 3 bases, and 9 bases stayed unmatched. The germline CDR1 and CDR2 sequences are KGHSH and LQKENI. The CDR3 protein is CASSPFRTSGVDYEQYF. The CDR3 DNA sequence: TGTGCCAGCTCACCCTTTAGGACTAGCGGGGTAGACTACGAGCAGTACTTC.

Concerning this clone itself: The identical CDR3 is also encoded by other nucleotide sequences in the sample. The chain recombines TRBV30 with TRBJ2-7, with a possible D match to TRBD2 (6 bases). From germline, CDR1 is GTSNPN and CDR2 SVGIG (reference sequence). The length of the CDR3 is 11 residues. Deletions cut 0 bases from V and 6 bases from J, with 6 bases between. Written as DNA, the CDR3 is TGTGCCTGGAGTGTCGGGGGCGAGCAGTACTTC. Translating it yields CAWSVGGEQYF.

The CDR3 loop reads CASSSSPGQGTVDEQFF. In nucleotides, the CDR3 is TGTGCCAGCAGTTCTTCACCGGGACAGGGTACTGTGGATGAGCAGTTCTTC. The genes are TRBV28 and TRBJ2-1; TRBD1 matches 9 bases. The CDR3 totals 17 residues. J was trimmed by 8 bases and V by 4 bases; bases with no gene match: 15. Germline V gene data show CDR1 as MDHEN and CDR2 as SYDVKM.

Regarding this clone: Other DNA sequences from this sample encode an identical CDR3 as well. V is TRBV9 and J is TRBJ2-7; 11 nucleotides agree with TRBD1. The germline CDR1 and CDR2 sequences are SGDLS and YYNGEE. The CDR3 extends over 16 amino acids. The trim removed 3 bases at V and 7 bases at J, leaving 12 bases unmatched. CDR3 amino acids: CASSAGQGAPGGEQYF. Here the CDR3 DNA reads TGTGCCAGCAGCGCCGGACAGGGGGCGCCAGGTGGGGAGCAGTACTTC.

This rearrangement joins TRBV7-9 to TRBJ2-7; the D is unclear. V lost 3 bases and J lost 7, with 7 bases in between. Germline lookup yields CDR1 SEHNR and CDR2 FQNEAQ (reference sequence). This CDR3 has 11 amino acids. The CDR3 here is CASSFGLEQYF. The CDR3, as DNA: TGTGCCAGCAGCTTTGGGCTTGAGCAGTACTTC. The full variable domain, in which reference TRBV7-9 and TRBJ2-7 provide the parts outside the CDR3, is DTGVSQNPRHKITKRGQNVTFRCDPISEHNRLYWYRQTLGQGPEFLTYFQNEAQLEKSRLLSDRFSAERPKGSFSTLEIQRTEQGDSAMYLCASSFGLEQYFGPGTRLTVT.

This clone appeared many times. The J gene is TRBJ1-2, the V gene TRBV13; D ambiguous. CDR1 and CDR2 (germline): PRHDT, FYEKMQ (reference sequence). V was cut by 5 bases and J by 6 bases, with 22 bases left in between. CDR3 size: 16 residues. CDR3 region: CASSATPSGLGHGYTF. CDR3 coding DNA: TGTGCCAGCAGCGCCACACCGAGCGGGCTTGGGCATGGCTACACCTTC.

The CDR3 here is CASSLGSMELEQYF. As DNA, the CDR3 is TGTGCCAGCAGCCTAGGATCGATGGAGCTCGAGCAGTACTTC. This chain uses TRBV7-2 with TRBJ2-7, with unresolved D. Germline loops: CDR1 SGHTA, CDR2 FQGNSA. The CDR3 has 14 residues. The ends were cut back, 5 bases at V and 6 bases at J, with 17 bases in the middle.

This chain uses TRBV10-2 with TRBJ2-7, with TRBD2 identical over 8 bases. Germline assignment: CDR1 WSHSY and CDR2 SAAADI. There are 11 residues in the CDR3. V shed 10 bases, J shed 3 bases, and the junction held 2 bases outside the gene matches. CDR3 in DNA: TGCGCCACCACTAGCGGCTACGAGCAGTACTTC. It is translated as CATTSGYEQYF.